This T cell receptor beta chain was retrieved from a study of OX40 agonist ivuxolimab in advanced cancers. Describing the broader study: Ivuxolimab, which targeted the costimulatory receptor OX40 (CD134), was an agonistic, fully human IgG2 monoclonal antibody. Peripheral TCRbeta sequencing was intended to test whether TCR sequence diversity was altered and clonal T-cell expansion was caused by ivuxolimab. In the dose-escalation cohort, 82.7% of patients were male, and the mean age was approximately 60 years with a range of roughly 20 to 80. Patients were allowed to have had prior anti-PD-1, anti-PD-L1 or anti-CTLA-4 therapy, and 40% of the dose-escalation patients had been treated with checkpoint inhibitors. Of the approximately 53 patients in dose escalation, about 20 had hepatocellular carcinoma, some 15 had melanoma, 9 had renal cell carcinoma and 9 had head and neck cancer. Three dose-escalation patients achieved partial responses, one with hepatocellular carcinoma and two with cutaneous melanoma. The paper covers the monotherapy dose-escalation part of the phase I ivuxolimab trial, which included N of about 56 patients. Intravenous ivuxolimab was administered to patients every 2 weeks at six dose levels: 0.01, 0.1, 0.3, 1.5, 3 and 10 mg/kg. What the research found in general, with its limitations: In the 0.1-3.0 mg/kg groups, partial responders had among the lowest normalized peripheral clonal expansion, particularly in CD8+ T cells. Antigen specificity was not determined for the clonally expanded peripheral T cells. Clonal expansion of both CD4+ and CD8+ blood T cells was observed from baseline to week 6 at doses 0.1 to 3.0 mg/kg. Low levels of normalized T-cell clonal expansion were also shown by some nonresponding patients. After ivuxolimab, more expanded clones were found on average in CD8+ T cells than in CD4+ T cells.

Genomic DNA was isolated from the sorted cells so that the TCRbeta CDR3 region could be sequenced. TCRbeta CDR3 regions were sequenced using the immunoSEQ Assay. What TCRdb holds here is the immuneACCESS table cut down to in-frame rearrangements. Part of the clones is not present; checked against another copy, under half of the missing clones reflect an unresolved V gene, and the others are unexplained. This sample has roughly 70,000 clones in its table, and roughly 88% of those were observed once. The ten largest clones take up 6.9% of the sample. A remark on this clone: The specificity of this receptor is unknown. Per-nucleotide qualities are absent, and no much larger clonotype sits a single base away.

The trial excluded patients who had a history of autoimmune disease or who were on systemic immunosuppression. Peripheral blood for TCR sequencing was collected from all dose cohorts at baseline, on cycle 4 day 1, and on cycle 7 day 1. Samples were obtained from an open-label, multicenter, first-in-human phase I dose-escalation trial of ivuxolimab. Adults with locally advanced or metastatic melanoma, renal cell carcinoma, hepatocellular carcinoma or head and neck squamous cell carcinoma were enrolled in the trial. Before TCR sequencing, CD4+ T cells and CD8+ T cells from peripheral blood were sorted into separate populations. The germline V gene (reference sequence) supplies CDR1 GTSNPN and CDR2 SVGIG. V is trimmed back by 0 bases and J by 4 bases, and the junction contains 6 bases that no gene match accounts for. The CDR3, from cysteine to phenylalanine, totals 16 residues. Of all the DNA, just the CDR3 is kept, 48 bases in frame from base 1.

The origin of this receptor is an adult with an advanced solid tumor such as melanoma, head and neck, liver or kidney cancer. The sequencing here drew on CD4+ or CD8+ T cells sorted from blood, taken in a trial of the OX40 agonist ivuxolimab. The receptor chain draws on TRBV30 and TRBJ1-6; 7 of the junction bases match TRBD1. The CDR3 sequence is CAWSVPHRGYNSPLHF. The DNA sequence follows: TGTGCCTGGAGTGTACCCCACAGGGGTTATAATTCACCCCTCCACTTT.